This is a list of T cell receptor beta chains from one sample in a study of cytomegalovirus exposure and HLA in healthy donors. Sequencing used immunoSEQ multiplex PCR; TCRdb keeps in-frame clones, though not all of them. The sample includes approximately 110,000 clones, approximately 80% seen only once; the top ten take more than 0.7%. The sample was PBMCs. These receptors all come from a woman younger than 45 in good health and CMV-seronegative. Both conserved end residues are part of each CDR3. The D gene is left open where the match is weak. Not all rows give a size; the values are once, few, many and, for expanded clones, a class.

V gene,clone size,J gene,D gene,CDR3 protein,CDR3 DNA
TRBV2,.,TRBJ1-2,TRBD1,CASRGDRGIGYTF,TGTGCCAGCAGGGGGGACAGGGGAATTGGCTACACCTTC
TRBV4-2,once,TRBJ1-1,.,CASSQVGGKKDEAFF,TGTGCCAGCAGCCAAGTGGGGGGGAAAAAAGATGAAGCTTTCTTT
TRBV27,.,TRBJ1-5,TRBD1,CASSPGQGYQPQHF,TGTGCCAGCAGCCCGGGACAGGGATATCAGCCCCAGCATTTT
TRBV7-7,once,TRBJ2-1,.,CASSSGPTGEQFF,TGTGCCAGCAGCTCAGGGCCGACCGGGGAGCAGTTCTTC
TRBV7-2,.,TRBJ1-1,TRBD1,CASSQDRENEAFF,TGTGCCAGCAGCCAAGACAGGGAAAATGAAGCTTTCTTT
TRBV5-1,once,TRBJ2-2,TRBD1,CASSSRTGGIGELFF,TGCGCCAGCAGCTCCCGGACAGGGGGCATCGGGGAGCTGTTTTTT
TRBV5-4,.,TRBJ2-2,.,CASSLTLLGLHSGELFF,TGTGCCAGCAGCTTGACCTTACTTGGACTCCACAGCGGGGAGCTGTTTTTT
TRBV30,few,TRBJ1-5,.,CAWSAKGGWQPQHF,TGTGCCTGGAGCGCCAAAGGGGGTTGGCAGCCCCAGCATTTT
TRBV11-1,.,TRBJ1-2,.,CASSPEGDRYGYTF,TGTGCCAGCAGTCCCGAGGGCGATCGGTACGGCTACACCTTC
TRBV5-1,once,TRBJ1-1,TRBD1,CASSLEFLQGVEAFF,TGCGCCAGCAGCTTGGAGTTCCTCCAGGGGGTTGAAGCTTTCTTT
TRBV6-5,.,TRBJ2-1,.,CASSYERTSYNEQFF,TGTGCCAGCAGTTACGAGCGGACCAGTTACAATGAGCAGTTCTTC
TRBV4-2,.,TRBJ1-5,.,CASSQDYSYNQPQHF,TGTGCCAGCAGCCAAGATTACAGCTACAATCAGCCCCAGCATTTT
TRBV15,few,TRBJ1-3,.,CATGSPDRAPGNTIYF,TGTGCCACCGGATCTCCGGACAGAGCCCCTGGAAACACCATATATTTT
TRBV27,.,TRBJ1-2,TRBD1,CASRQISDRADYGYTF,TGTGCCAGCAGACAGATATCGGACAGGGCGGACTATGGCTACACCTTC
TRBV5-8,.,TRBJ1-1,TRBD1,CASSFGQGEAFF,TGTGCCAGCAGCTTTGGACAGGGGGAAGCTTTCTTT
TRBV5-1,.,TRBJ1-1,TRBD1,CASSLDLTGVGTEAFF,TGCGCCAGCAGCTTGGACCTGACAGGGGTGGGCACTGAAGCTTTCTTT
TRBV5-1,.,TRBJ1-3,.,CASSLAQGTVGNTIYF,TGCGCCAGCAGCTTGGCCCAGGGCACAGTTGGAAACACCATATATTTT
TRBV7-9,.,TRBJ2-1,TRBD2,CASGNLAGVNEQFF,TGTGCCAGCGGAAACCTAGCGGGAGTTAATGAGCAGTTCTTC
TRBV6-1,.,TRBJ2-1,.,CASSELGGGPFRGHEQFF,TGTGCCAGCAGTGAACTTGGAGGAGGGCCCTTCCGGGGCCATGAGCAGTTCTTC
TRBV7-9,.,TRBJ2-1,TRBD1,CASRGGFEQFF,TGTGCCAGCAGAGGGGGCTTTGAGCAGTTCTTC
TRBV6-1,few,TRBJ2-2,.,CASSDGQLRPGELFF,TGTGCCAGCAGTGACGGACAGCTGAGGCCCGGGGAGCTGTTTTTT
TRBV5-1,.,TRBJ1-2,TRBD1,CASSFDREIYGYTF,TGCGCCAGCAGCTTTGACAGGGAGATATACGGCTACACCTTC
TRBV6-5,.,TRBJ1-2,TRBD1,CASSEDRGRGGYTF,TGTGCCAGCAGCGAGGACAGGGGGCGGGGTGGCTACACCTTC
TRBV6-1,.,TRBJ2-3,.,CASSRKLLTDTQYF,TGTGCCAGCAGCCGTAAACTTCTCACAGATACGCAGTATTTT
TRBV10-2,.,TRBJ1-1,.,CACLGPQGSTEAFF,TGCGCCTGTTTAGGGCCTCAAGGGAGCACTGAAGCTTTCTTT
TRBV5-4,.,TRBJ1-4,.,CASQEATNEKLFF,TGTGCCAGCCAAGAGGCAACTAATGAAAAACTGTTTTTT
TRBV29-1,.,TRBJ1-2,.,CSVDGRGGGYTF,TGCAGCGTTGACGGGCGTGGCGGGGGCTACACCTTC
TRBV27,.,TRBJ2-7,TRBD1,CASSFERGRDEQYF,TGTGCCAGCAGTTTTGAAAGGGGGCGGGACGAGCAGTACTTC
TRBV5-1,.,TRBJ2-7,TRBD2,CASSPGSSGASYEQYF,TGCGCCAGCAGCCCGGGTTCTAGCGGGGCCTCCTACGAGCAGTACTTC
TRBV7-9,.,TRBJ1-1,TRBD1,CASSPEGRTGDTEAFF,TGTGCCAGCAGCCCCGAGGGAAGGACAGGGGACACTGAAGCTTTCTTT
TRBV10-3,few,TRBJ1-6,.,CATQPTGPTGNSPLHF,TGTGCCACCCAGCCCACAGGGCCAACGGGGAATTCACCCCTCCACTTT
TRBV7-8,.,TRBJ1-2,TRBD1,CASSTVRDREKIEPYGYTF,TGTGCCAGCAGTACTGTCCGGGACAGGGAGAAAATAGAACCCTATGGCTACACCTTC
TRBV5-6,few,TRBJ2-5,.,CASSLEQGLETQYF,TGTGCCAGCAGCTTGGAACAGGGTTTAGAGACCCAGTACTTC
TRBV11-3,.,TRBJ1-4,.,CASSSPGRQLFF,TGTGCCAGCAGCTCCCCAGGGAGGCAACTGTTTTTT
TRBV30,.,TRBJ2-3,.,CAWNLGLQSDTQYF,TGTGCCTGGAATTTGGGCCTACAATCAGATACGCAGTATTTT
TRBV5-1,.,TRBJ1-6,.,CASSLAQRTANSPLHF,TGCGCCAGCAGCTTGGCCCAACGGACAGCTAATTCACCCCTCCACTTT
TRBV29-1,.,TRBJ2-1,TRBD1,CSVATTGVGEQFF,TGCAGCGTCGCAACGACAGGGGTTGGTGAGCAGTTCTTC
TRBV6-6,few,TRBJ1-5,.,CASSYGGPQPQHF,TGTGCCAGCAGTTACGGCGGTCCTCAGCCCCAGCATTTT
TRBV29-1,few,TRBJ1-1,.,CSVVPGLRNTEAFF,TGCAGCGTTGTCCCGGGACTCCGGAACACTGAAGCTTTCTTT
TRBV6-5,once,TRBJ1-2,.,CASTQGGVSGYTF,TGTGCCAGCACCCAGGGAGGGGTTTCTGGCTACACCTTC
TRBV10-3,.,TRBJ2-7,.,CAISKDSLYEQYF,TGTGCCATCAGTAAGGACAGCCTTTACGAGCAGTACTTC
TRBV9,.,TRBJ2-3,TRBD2,CASSVSSGGTDTQYF,TGTGCCAGCAGCGTATCTAGCGGGGGGACAGATACGCAGTATTTT
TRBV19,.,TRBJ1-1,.,CASSIGATALNTEAFF,TGTGCCAGTAGTATTGGAGCGACGGCCTTGAACACTGAAGCTTTCTTT